A single sample gave rise to the 5 T cell receptor beta chains below, sequenced in a study of blood T cell repertoires in COVID-19. Generated by immunoSEQ multiplex PCR, the TCRdb table keeps only in-frame clones and is missing some. The sample shows about 120,000 clones, approximately 80% of them seen only once. Sequencing was performed on peripheral blood. These receptors were collected from a human donor in a cohort sampled during active COVID-19.

This clone was counted a single time. The V gene is TRBV19, the J gene TRBJ2-7; D may be TRBD2 (5 bases). V gave up 2 bases and J gave up 5 bases, with 13 bases separating them. The CDR3 has 14 amino acids. In germline, CDR1 is LNHDA, CDR2 SQIVND (reference sequence). CDR3 bases: TGTGCCAGTAGTATACGGACTCGGTCAAACGAGCAGTACTTC. The encoded protein is CASSIRTRSNEQYF.

The rearrangement links TRBV9 to TRBJ2-7, with 7 bases matching TRBD1. Germline CDR1 reads SGDLS; CDR2 reads YYNGEE. The CDR3 is 15 residues long. J was trimmed by 1 base and V by 0 bases; bases with no gene match: 4. The CDR3 region has the DNA TGTGCCAGCAGCGTAGCCGCGACAGGGTCCTACGAGCAGTACTTC. Translated: CASSVAATGSYEQYF.

The CDR3 region is CASSLQGARAGANVLTF. The CDR3 region has the DNA TGTGCCAGCAGCTTACAGGGGGCGAGGGCTGGGGCCAACGTCCTGACTTTC. The chain recombines TRBV7-9 with TRBJ2-6, with 8 positions matching TRBD1. J was trimmed by 2 bases and V by 2 bases; bases with no gene match: 5. This CDR3 region has 17 residues. Per the germline V gene, CDR1 is SEHNR and CDR2 is FQNEAQ (reference sequence).

The chain is built from TRBV12-5 and TRBJ2-1; D perhaps matches TRBD1 (6 bases). Per germline, CDR1 LGHNT and CDR2 FRNRAP. The V end was cut by 4 bases, the J end by 14 bases, with 21 bases between. The CDR3 runs to 14 residues. CDR3 sequence reads: CASGSNTGTSVKFF. DNA for the CDR3: TGTGCTAGTGGTTCTAATACCGGGACAAGCGTTAAGTTCTTC.

The chain combines TRBV7-9 with TRBJ1-6; 7 nucleotides agree with TRBD1. Trimming cost V 1 base and J 11 bases; bases outside gene matches: 2. Looked up from germline, CDR1 is SEHNR and CDR2 is FQNEAQ (reference sequence). The CDR3 runs to 13 residues. The CDR3 spells CASSLETGTPLHF. Written as DNA, the CDR3 is TGTGCCAGCAGCTTAGAGACAGGGACACCCCTCCACTTT.